Each of the 24 T cell receptor beta chains below was sequenced from the same sample in a study of beta chain features in type 1 diabetes. The entirety of the isolated RNA underwent reverse transcription, so expressed TCRB transcripts were sequenced. Only in-frame clones appear in the TCRdb table, and some are missing; sequencing was by immunoSEQ multiplex PCR. Here the sample spans about 930,000 clones, 15% to 20% being singletons. Material for sequencing was naive CD4+ T cells from blood. The receptors were gathered from a woman in her late teens or twenties in good health.

This clone turned up a few times. This same CDR3 is encoded by further DNA sequences in the sample. V gene TRBV11-2 combines with J gene TRBJ2-1, with D tentatively TRBD2 (6 bases). V gave up 1 base and J gave up 7 bases, with 11 bases separating them. The CDR3 is made up of 14 amino acids. The germline V gene encodes CDR1 SGHAT and CDR2 FQNNGV. CDR3 protein: CASSLGLGGNEQFF. For the CDR3, the DNA is TGTGCCAGCAGCTTAGGGCTCGGGGGTAATGAGCAGTTCTTC.

This sequence joins TRBV7-2 and TRBJ2-4; D is possibly TRBD1 or TRBD2 (5 bases each). The germline V gene has CDR1 SGHTA and CDR2 FQGNSA. The CDR3 is made up of 19 amino acids. V was shortened by 5 bases and J by 0 bases, with 23 bases between the two germline ends. CDR3 residues: CASSRFRGSRYLAKNIQYF. CDR3 nucleotides: TGTGCCAGCAGCCGGTTCCGGGGCAGTAGATACCTAGCCAAAAACATTCAGTACTTC.

This clone was counted only a few times. The chain has TRBV4-2 and TRBJ1-4, with 9 bases aligning to TRBD1. Trimming at V came to 2 bases and at J to 0 bases, leaving 10 bases not matched to a gene. The V gene's germline CDR1 is LGHNA and CDR2 YNFKEQ. CDR3 size: 19 residues. The CDR3 sequence: CASSQKYRDRASTNEKLFF. CDR3 bases: TGTGCCAGCAGCCAAAAATATAGGGACAGGGCCTCAACTAATGAAAAACTGTTTTTT.

This clone turned up a few times. This rearrangement joins TRBV4-2 to TRBJ2-3; unclear D gene. Germline V CDR1 and CDR2: LGHNA, YNFKEQ. V dropped 1 base and J dropped 0 bases, with 14 bases sitting between them. The CDR3 totals 17 residues. CDR3 loop: CASSQATQSLSTDTQYF. The CDR3, as DNA: TGTGCCAGCAGCCAAGCGACGCAGAGCCTTAGCACAGATACGCAGTATTTT.

The chain carries TRBV14 and TRBJ2-1, with 8 bases fitting TRBD2. After removal of 5 bases from V and 10 bases from J, the junction contained 16 bases not matched to a gene. Germline V gene data show CDR1 as SGHDN and CDR2 as FVKESK. The CDR3 loop spans 16 amino acids. In DNA, the CDR3 is TGTGCCAGCAGCATTACTTACCACGGGAGGGCCGCCGAGCAGTTCTTC. Protein: CASSITYHGRAAEQFF.

This clone has a handful of counts. Other DNA sequences in the same sample also yield this CDR3. This chain uses TRBV28 with TRBJ2-5; D remains unclear. Germline V gives CDR1 MDHEN, CDR2 SYDVKM. V was shortened by 6 bases and J by 5 bases, with 10 bases between the two germline ends. This CDR3 comprises 12 residues. As DNA, the CDR3 is TGTGCCAGCAGAACCACGAGGGAGACCCAGTACTTC. Its protein product is CASRTTRETQYF. Together with reference TRBV28 and TRBJ2-5, the CDR3 gives the full variable domain: DVKVTQSSRYLVKRTGEKVFLECVQDMDHENMFWYRQDPGLGLRLIYFSYDVKMKEKGDIPEGYSVSREKKERFSLILESASTNQTSMYLCASRTTRETQYFGPGTRLLVL.

The chain carries TRBV7-2 and TRBJ2-7, with D perhaps matching TRBD1 or TRBD2 (5 bases each). The germline V gene encodes CDR1 SGHTA and CDR2 FQGNSA. V lost 1 base and J 3 bases, leaving 13 bases between the germline ends. The CDR3 is 15 amino acids. The CDR3 DNA follows: TGTGCCAGCAGCTTAGTGTCCGGGGCCTACTACGAGCAGTACTTC. Its translation: CASSLVSGAYYEQYF.

The V call is TRBV6-1, the J call TRBJ1-1, with unresolved D. Germline V gene data show CDR1 as MNHNS and CDR2 as SASEGT. Between the trimmed V and J ends, which lost 1 base and 0 bases, there was a span of 15 bases. There are 17 residues in the CDR3. The CDR3, as DNA: TGTGCCAGCAGTGAAGTCGGCAGATTTTCTATGAACACTGAAGCTTTCTTT. Translation gives CASSEVGRFSMNTEAFF.

This clone was recorded at least ten times. This chain joins TRBV16 and TRBJ1-4, with unresolved D. Germline V lookup: CDR1 KGHSY, CDR2 FQNENV. Trimming removed 6 bases from V and 10 bases from J, with 15 bases in between. The CDR3 spans 13 residues. CDR3 bases: TGTGCCAGCAGTCCCCCTCCGGGTGGAAAACTGTTTTTT. It translates to CASSPPPGGKLFF.

The CDR3 spells CASSIPPGWGPQHF. The CDR3 nucleotides are TGTGCCAGCAGTATACCTCCGGGATGGGGACCCCAGCATTTT. The rearrangement uses TRBV28 and TRBJ1-5, with D uncertain. V dropped 5 bases and J dropped 10 bases, with 18 bases sitting between them. The CDR3 is made up of 14 amino acids. The germline V gene has CDR1 MDHEN and CDR2 SYDVKM.

This clone has just a few counts. The chain has TRBV28 and TRBJ2-5; D may be TRBD1 (6 bases). TRBJ2-7 explains the end of the DNA better; the J call may be wrong. In germline, CDR1 is MDHEN, CDR2 SYDVKM. This CDR3 contains 13 residues. The CDR3 DNA follows: TGTGCCAGCAGTCCCCGGACAGACCACGAGCAGTACTTC. It specifies CASSPRTDHEQYF.

The J gene is TRBJ2-5, the V gene TRBV5-6; 8 bases agree with TRBD1. V lost 2 bases to trimming and J lost 2 bases; unmatched junction nucleotides: 2. Germline V gene data show CDR1 as SGHDT and CDR2 as YYEEEE. CDR3 size: 14 residues. The CDR3 protein is CASSFWDRQETQYF. CDR3 DNA sequence: TGTGCCAGCAGCTTTTGGGACAGGCAAGAGACCCAGTACTTC.

This clone was counted only a few times. The chain links TRBV7-2 to TRBJ2-7; a possible D gene is TRBD2 (5 bases). Deletions cut 7 bases from V and 0 bases from J, with 19 bases between. The germline gives CDR1 SGHTA, CDR2 FQGNSA. The CDR3 consists of 16 residues. The CDR3: CASTTIGGPDSYEQYF. CDR3 nucleotides: TGTGCCAGCACCACGATAGGCGGGCCAGACTCCTACGAGCAGTACTTC. The full variable domain, in which reference TRBV7-2 and TRBJ2-7 provide the parts outside the CDR3, is GAGVSQSPSNKVTEKGKDVELRCDPISGHTALYWYRQSLGQGLEFLIYFQGNSAPDKSGLPSDRFSAERTGGSVSTLTIQRTQQEDSAVYLCASTTIGGPDSYEQYFGPGTRLTVT.

This clone was picked up a small number of times. This chain joins TRBV29-1 and TRBJ2-3; 9 nucleotides align to TRBD1. CDR3 length equals 14 residues. Trimming cost V 3 bases and J 0 bases; bases outside gene matches: 1. The V gene's germline CDR1 is SQVTM and CDR2 ANQGSEA. The CDR3 sequence is CSVDDRGSTDTQYF. The CDR3 nucleotides are TGCAGCGTTGATGACAGGGGGAGCACAGATACGCAGTATTTT.

This clone was seen a few times. The rearrangement uses TRBV5-5 and TRBJ2-1; TRBD2 matches 8 bases. Germline CDR1 and CDR2: SGHKS and YYEKEE (reference sequence). V lost 1 base, J lost 4 bases, and 1 base stayed unmatched. The CDR3 contains 14 residues. The CDR3 DNA is TGTGCCAGCAGCTTGTCTAGCGGGTACAATGAGCAGTTCTTC. Translated: CASSLSSGYNEQFF.

This clone was seen a handful of times. DNA of the CDR3: TGTGCCAGCAGCTCACAGCGGCAGACCCAGTACTTC. Residues: CASSSQRQTQYF. This chain connects TRBV7-2 to TRBJ2-5, with D perhaps TRBD2 (5 bases). The V end was cut by 4 bases, the J end by 6 bases, with 9 bases between. CDR1 is SGHTA, CDR2 FQGNSA, per germline. CDR3 length equals 12 residues.

This chain connects TRBV9 to TRBJ2-7; D is uncertain. Germline V gene data show CDR1 as SGDLS and CDR2 as YYNGEE. V dropped 0 bases and J dropped 3 bases, with 10 bases sitting between them. The CDR3 loop spans 14 amino acids. The CDR3 loop is CASSVGAENYEQYF. CDR3 nucleotides: TGTGCCAGCAGCGTAGGGGCAGAGAACTACGAGCAGTACTTC.

The chain joins TRBV6-1 to TRBJ2-3; unclear D gene. The V end was cut by 6 bases, the J end by 3 bases, with 16 bases between. Per germline, CDR1 MNHNS and CDR2 SASEGT. The CDR3 consists of 15 residues. In DNA form, the CDR3 reads TGTGCCAGCAGAAACATGGGGATGGGAACAGATACGCAGTATTTT. It codes for CASRNMGMGTDTQYF.

This chain uses TRBV21-1 with TRBJ2-2; the table names TRBD2, a call not compared with the DNA. TRBV21-1 is a pseudogene. The CDR3 has 18 residues. CDR3 nucleotides: TGTGCCAGCCGTCCCGAACATCAACTAGCGGGAGCGGGCGGGGAGCTGTTTTTT. Translated: CASRPEHQLAGAGGELFF.

The chain is built from TRBV10-1 and TRBJ2-3; TRBD2 might be the D (6 bases). Looked up from germline, CDR1 is WNHNN and CDR2 is SYGVQD (reference sequence). The CDR3 totals 12 residues. V was trimmed by 0 bases and J by 8 bases, leaving 6 bases between them. The CDR3 loop reads CASSESGGTQYF. The CDR3 DNA sequence: TGCGCCAGCAGTGAGTCGGGGGGTACGCAGTATTTT.

J is TRBJ2-2 and V is TRBV6-6, with a weak D call TRBD2 (7 bases). From germline, CDR1 is MNHNY and CDR2 SVGAGI (reference sequence). The CDR3 is made up of 16 amino acids. Trimming pared 7 bases from V and 0 bases from J, leaving 15 bases between. The CDR3 protein is CASTDEGGPNTGELFF. In nucleotides, the CDR3 is TGTGCCAGCACCGACGAGGGGGGGCCGAACACCGGGGAGCTGTTTTTT.

The V and J genes are TRBV5-8 and TRBJ2-7; 7 bases agree with TRBD2. This CDR3 has 17 residues. Germline V gene sequence: CDR1 SGHTS, CDR2 YDEGEE. V lost 1 base, J lost 5 bases, and 15 bases stayed unmatched. The CDR3 spells CASSLIGRREKVNEQYF. The CDR3 DNA reads as TGTGCCAGCAGCTTGATAGGTCGGCGGGAGAAGGTAAACGAGCAGTACTTC.

V gene TRBV4-3 combines with J gene TRBJ2-1, with D tentatively TRBD1 (6 bases). The V end was cut by 4 bases, the J end by 7 bases, with 11 bases between. The CDR3 totals 13 residues. Germline V gives CDR1 LGHNA, CDR2 YSLEER. The CDR3 nucleotides are TGCGCCAGCAGCCTATGGCAGGGGAATGAGCAGTTCTTC. Its protein is CASSLWQGNEQFF.

The sample holds a few counts of this clone. V is TRBV7-3 and J is TRBJ2-1, with TRBD2 matching over 13 bases. Per germline, CDR1 SGHTA and CDR2 FQGTGA. Losses at the gene ends were 2 bases for V and 4 bases for J; bases not matched to a gene: 2. The CDR3 runs 16 residues. As DNA, the CDR3 is TGTGCCAGCAGCTTAGAGGGACTAGCGGGATACAATGAGCAGTTCTTC. Protein product: CASSLEGLAGYNEQFF.